This TCR beta chain appears in the sequencing data of a study of T-cell memory formation after mild COVID-19. TCRdb fed the 5' RACE reads into MiXCR, producing one record per CDR3 protein. Of 250,000 to 300,000 distinct CDR3 sequences detected, approximately 15% appear once; the ten largest clones hold about a fifth. The germline V gene encodes CDR1 MDHEN and CDR2 SYDVKM. The CDR3 is made up of 15 amino acids. The V end was cut by 4 bases, the J end by 1 base, with 10 bases between. The chain uses TRBV28 and TRBJ2-2, with D hard to call. The material sequenced was PBMCs or a T cell subset sorted from them (not recorded which). This sequence originates from a man in his late teens or twenties who had mild COVID-19 (a few samples of this study predate the infection). Cell type and time point are not known. The CDR3 spells CASSSSSWNTGELFF. CDR3 coding DNA: TGTGCCAGCAGTTCTTCATCGTGGAACACCGGGGAGCTGTTTTTT.